The clone carrying this TCR beta chain has more than one count but fewer than ten. This same CDR3 is encoded by further DNA sequences in the sample. Investigators reverse transcribed all isolated RNA, so they sequenced expressed TCRB transcripts. TCRdb keeps only in-frame clones here, not all; method: immunoSEQ multiplex PCR. The table records some 150,000 clones, 11% of them present only once. This sample was taken from a study of beta chain features in type 1 diabetes. The germline gives CDR1 KGHSH, CDR2 LQKENI. CDR3 length equals 13 residues. V lost 2 bases and J lost 0, with 4 bases in between. The sample comprised central memory CD4+ T cells from blood. This chain links TRBV18 with TRBJ1-1; D uncertain. This clonotype was obtained from a man aged 18 to 35 in good health. The CDR3 region is CASSPGLNTEAFF. CDR3 bases: TGTGCCAGCTCACCAGGGTTGAACACTGAAGCTTTCTTT.